Each of the 14 T cell receptor beta chains below was sequenced from the same sample in a study of T cell repertoires in cytomegalovirus infection. For these receptors, no antigen is known. TCRdb reanalysed the reads using MiXCR and keeps one entry per CDR3 protein. Among around 430,000 distinct CDR3 sequences listed, more than 40% were seen once. The sequenced sample was cultured PBMCs, obtained from culture after CMV antigen stimulation. The receptor set was obtained from a human donor in good health (CMV status not recorded). Some clones in this sample may be carry-over from other donors' samples.

In the case of this clonotype: An end of the junction differs from the germline gene, which may be a read error. V gene TRBV5-1 combines with J gene TRBJ1-2, with D perhaps matching TRBD1 (5 bases). This CDR3 has 15 amino acids. Germline CDR1 reads SGHRS; CDR2 reads YFSETQ. The CDR3 bases are TGCGCCAGCAGCCCCCGTGGGAGGGCGGACAACTCGGCTAGCTTC. Its translation: CASSPRGRADNSASF.

This clonotype showed up just a few times. The chain links TRBV6-1 to TRBJ2-7; D is ambiguous. Germline V lookup: CDR1 MNHNS, CDR2 SASEGT. V was trimmed by 0 bases and J by 2 bases, leaving 11 bases between them. The CDR3 runs 15 residues. The CDR3: CASSEAPSAPYEQYF. CDR3 nucleotides: TGTGCCAGCAGTGAAGCCCCATCCGCCCCCTACGAGCAGTACTTC.

V gene TRBV12-5 combines with J gene TRBJ2-7, with 10 bases matching TRBD2. V shed 1 base, J shed 1 base, and the junction held 4 bases outside the gene matches. In germline, CDR1 is LGHNT, CDR2 FRNRAP. The CDR3 extends over 16 amino acids. The CDR3 DNA reads TGTGCTAGTGGTTTGGCCCCTAGCGGGAGTTCCTACGAGCAGTACTTC. Protein: CASGLAPSGSSYEQYF.

The chain combines TRBV4-1 with TRBJ1-4; D is unclear. Germline values: CDR1 MGHRA, CDR2 YSYEKL. This CDR3 comprises 15 residues. Trimming left V 0 bases short and J 8 bases short, with 13 bases between. The CDR3 sequence is CASSQEFTAWEKLFF. CDR3 nucleotides: TGCGCCAGCAGCCAAGAGTTCACAGCGTGGGAAAAACTGTTTTTT.

This sequence joins TRBV27 and TRBJ1-4; TRBD1 agrees at 7 bases. Trimming took 6 bases from V and 8 from J; bases not matched to a gene: 9. Looked up from germline, CDR1 is MNHEY and CDR2 is SMNVEV (reference sequence). The CDR3 has 14 amino acids. The CDR3 nucleotides read TGTGCCAGCAGCCCGACAGGGTTGGGGGAAAAACTGTTTTTT. It translates to CASSPTGLGEKLFF.

The J gene is TRBJ2-3, the V gene TRBV10-3; 8 nucleotides agree with TRBD2. V lost 9 bases, J lost 2 bases, and 4 bases stayed unmatched. Germline CDR1 ENHRY, CDR2 SYGVKD. The CDR3 contains 13 residues. The CDR3 region is CAITSGDTDTQYF. CDR3 nucleotides: TGTGCCATTACTAGCGGAGACACAGATACGCAGTATTTT.

This clonotype was counted between two and nine times. V gene TRBV7-8 combines with J gene TRBJ2-5; 13 bases map to TRBD2. Per the germline V gene, CDR1 is SGHVS and CDR2 is FQNEAQ. Trimming removed 2 bases from V and 5 bases from J; junction bases left unmatched: 8. This CDR3 region has 17 residues. This CDR3 reads CASSLPTSGGGLETQYF. The CDR3 DNA follows: TGTGCCAGCAGCTTACCTACTAGCGGGGGGGGTTTGGAGACCCAGTACTTC.

The chain has TRBV6-6 and TRBJ2-7; no clear D gene. The CDR3 is 14 residues long. CDR1 and CDR2 (germline): MNHNY, SVGAGI (reference sequence). Between the trimmed V and J ends, which lost 7 bases and 3 bases, there was a span of 16 bases. CDR3 in amino acids: CASIRSLVDYEQYF. The CDR3 nucleotides are TGTGCCAGCATTCGATCGTTGGTCGACTACGAGCAGTACTTC.

This clonotype was counted at least ten times. The chain has TRBV7-2 and TRBJ2-3; D is undetermined. Germline CDR1 and CDR2: SGHTA and FQGNSA. V was shortened by 5 bases and J by 4 bases, with 10 bases between the two germline ends. CDR3 length: 13 residues. CDR3 bases: TGTGCCAGCAGCCTACCTCCTGCAGATACGCAGTATTTT. Protein product: CASSLPPADTQYF.

The chain is built from TRBV20-1 and TRBJ2-5; TRBD2 matches 12 bases. CDR1 and CDR2 from the germline V gene are DFQATT and SNEGSKA (reference sequence). Trimming at V came to 1 base and at J to 4 bases, leaving 7 bases not matched to a gene. The CDR3 loop spans 16 amino acids. For the CDR3, the DNA is TGCAGTGCTAGAGCGCCGGGACTAGCGGGCGGAGAGACCCAGTACTTC. It yields the protein CSARAPGLAGGETQYF.

This chain connects TRBV6-7 to TRBJ2-1; D is unclear. TRBV6-7 is an open reading frame whose function is uncertain. This CDR3 region has 16 residues. V was trimmed by 0 bases and J by 10 bases, leaving 19 bases between them. CDR3 amino acids: CASSYSIRLLRKEQFF. DNA of the CDR3: TGTGCCAGCAGTTACTCGATCAGACTTCTCAGGAAGGAGCAGTTCTTC.

V is TRBV11-2 and J is TRBJ1-1; 9 bases are shared with TRBD1. CDR1 is SGHAT and CDR2 is FQNNGV in the germline V gene. The CDR3 loop spans 17 amino acids. V lost 1 base, J lost 0 bases, and 6 bases stayed unmatched. The CDR3 reads CASSLVGQGRMNTEAFF. CDR3 in DNA: TGTGCCAGCAGCTTAGTAGGACAGGGGAGAATGAACACTGAAGCTTTCTTT.

The chain has TRBV7-2 and TRBJ1-5; D uncertain. The CDR3 totals 15 residues. The germline gives CDR1 SGHTA, CDR2 FQGNSA. Trimming removed 3 bases from V and 0 bases from J, with 9 bases in between. The CDR3 region is CASSFIGDSNQPQHF. CDR3 nucleotide sequence: TGTGCCAGCAGCTTTATCGGAGATAGCAATCAGCCCCAGCATTTT.

V gene TRBV28 combines with J gene TRBJ2-7; TRBD1 aligns across 8 bases. The CDR3 is made up of 13 amino acids. Germline assignment: CDR1 MDHEN and CDR2 SYDVKM. The V segment lost 10 bases and the J segment 3 bases; nucleotides outside the gene matches: 8. The CDR3 region has the DNA TGTGCCATCAGCCTTACAGGGGGCTACGAGCAGTACTTC. Its protein product is CAISLTGGYEQYF.